Listed here are 17 T cell receptor beta chains from one sample, sequenced in a study of blood T cell repertoires in COVID-19. Here immunoSEQ multiplex PCR was the method, and the copy in TCRdb shows in-frame clones only, minus some. This sample has about 69,000 clones, with around 90% found just once. Sample: peripheral blood. All receptors derive from a man between 45 and 60 years old with acute or convalescent COVID-19.

The chain couples TRBV27 to TRBJ1-6; D is undetermined. Per germline, CDR1 MNHEY and CDR2 SMNVEV (reference sequence). CDR3 length: 16 residues. The V end lost 4 bases, the J end lost 0 bases, and 10 bases lay between the germline ends. In nucleotides, the CDR3 is TGTGCCAGCAGTTGGTCACAAAGCTCCTATAATTCACCCCTCCACTTT. Translated, it gives CASSWSQSSYNSPLHF.

The chain combines TRBV7-8 with TRBJ1-5; 9 bases align to TRBD1. The length of the CDR3 is 15 residues. Germline CDR1 is SGHVS and CDR2 is FQNEAQ. V dropped 3 bases and J dropped 6; count of bases not matched to a gene: 6. CDR3 residues: CASSFRTGEGQPQHF. CDR3 bases: TGTGCCAGCAGCTTTAGGACAGGGGAGGGTCAGCCCCAGCATTTT.

This chain uses TRBV25-1 with TRBJ2-2; 13 bases line up with TRBD2. The CDR3 runs to 17 residues. The germline V gene encodes CDR1 MGHDK and CDR2 SYGVNS. The trim removed 8 bases at V and 6 bases at J, leaving 12 bases unmatched. The CDR3 loop is CASRGLAGPLLPGELFF. CDR3 coding DNA: TGTGCCAGCCGGGGACTAGCGGGACCCCTACTGCCCGGGGAGCTGTTTTTT.

V is TRBV6-6 and J is TRBJ2-1; 10 bases match TRBD2. The CDR3 is 16 residues long. Losses at the gene ends were 5 bases for V and 10 bases for J; bases not matched to a gene: 14. In germline, CDR1 is MNHNY, CDR2 SVGAGI (reference sequence). CDR3 amino acids: CASSKPAGGGVREQFF. The CDR3 bases are TGTGCCAGCAGTAAACCAGCGGGAGGGGGGGTCAGGGAGCAGTTCTTC.

This clone is a singleton in its sample. V usage is TRBV2 and J usage is TRBJ2-3; 7 bases align to TRBD2. Germline V lookup: CDR1 SNHLY, CDR2 FYNNEI. V lost 1 base to trimming and J lost 0 bases; unmatched junction nucleotides: 10. The length of the CDR3 is 18 residues. This CDR3 reads CASSEVGTSAFSTDTQYF. The CDR3 coding sequence is TGTGCCAGCAGTGAAGTAGGCACTAGCGCATTTAGCACAGATACGCAGTATTTT.

The chain joins TRBV27 to TRBJ1-1, with TRBD1 identical over 7 bases. The V segment lost 5 bases and the J segment 0 bases; nucleotides outside the gene matches: 12. CDR3 size: 17 residues. Germline CDR1 and CDR2: MNHEY and SMNVEV (reference sequence). CDR3 DNA: TGTGCCAGCAGTACCTTGACAGGGATCGGCTTGAACACTGAAGCTTTCTTT. Translation: CASSTLTGIGLNTEAFF.

V gene TRBV3-1 (or the pseudogene TRBV3-2) combines with J gene TRBJ2-5; 8 nucleotides align to TRBD2. Germline V gene lookup returns CDR1 LGHDT and CDR2 YNNKEL (reference sequence). The CDR3 runs 15 residues. After removal of 3 bases from V and 0 bases from J, the junction contained 3 bases not matched to a gene. The CDR3 sequence: CASSHSGDYQETQYF. CDR3 DNA sequence: TGTGCCAGCAGCCATAGCGGGGATTACCAAGAGACCCAGTACTTC.

This clone appeared once. The V call is TRBV7-9, the J call TRBJ1-4; 8 bases match TRBD1. Germline CDR1 SEHNR, CDR2 FQNEAQ (reference sequence). CDR3 length: 17 residues. With V trimmed by 3 bases and J by 3 bases, 9 bases remained unmatched. Here the CDR3 DNA reads TGTGCCAGCAGCTTCTGGACAGGGACGTGGGCTAATGAAAAACTGTTTTTT. Protein sequence: CASSFWTGTWANEKLFF.

CDR3: CASSSSSIAGGRGDTQYF. CDR3 DNA sequence: TGTGCCAGCAGTTCATCCTCCATAGCGGGAGGCCGCGGGGATACGCAGTATTTT. This sequence joins TRBV6-2 or TRBV6-3 and TRBJ2-3, with 10 bases matching TRBD2. CDR1 is MNHEY, CDR2 SVGEGT, per germline. With V trimmed by 4 bases and J by 6 bases, 16 bases remained unmatched. The CDR3 has 18 amino acids.

This sequence joins TRBV6-6 and TRBJ1-2; 7 nucleotides match TRBD1. The V gene end was trimmed by 5 bases and the J gene end by 6 bases; junction bases not matched to a gene: 18. Germline V CDR1 and CDR2: MNHNY, SVGAGI (reference sequence). The length of the CDR3 is 17 residues. The DNA for the CDR3 is TGTGCCAGCAGTCTTACAGGGGTAGGGACGAGGGGTCATGGCTACACCTTC. Residues: CASSLTGVGTRGHGYTF.

The chain joins TRBV24-1 to TRBJ1-5, with TRBD1 matching over 7 bases. J lost 6 bases, V lost 2 bases, and 3 bases had no gene match. The CDR3 covers 14 residues. The V gene's germline CDR1 is KGHDR and CDR2 SFDVKD. CDR3 loop: CATSDYRGGQPQHF. CDR3 sequence (DNA): TGTGCCACCAGTGATTACAGGGGAGGTCAGCCCCAGCATTTT.

This chain uses TRBV7-6 with TRBJ2-7; 8 bases map to TRBD1. The CDR3 has 15 residues. Germline V gives CDR1 SGHVS, CDR2 FNYEAQ. Unmatched junction bases numbered 7, after V lost 2 bases and J lost 4 bases. The CDR3 region is CASSLRAGGSYEQYF. The CDR3 coding sequence is TGTGCCAGCAGCTTAAGGGCAGGGGGCTCGTACGAGCAGTACTTC.

The chain combines TRBV19 with TRBJ2-3, with a weak D call TRBD1 (5 bases). The V end lost 5 bases, the J end lost 1 base, and 13 bases lay between the germline ends. The CDR3 is made up of 15 amino acids. Germline CDR1 is LNHDA and CDR2 is SQIVND (reference sequence). In DNA form, the CDR3 reads TGTGCCAGTAGTCGTCCAGGGCAGGGCACAGATACGCAGTATTTT. Protein sequence: CASSRPGQGTDTQYF.

The J gene is TRBJ1-2, the V gene TRBV6-6; 7 positions match TRBD1. Trimming took 5 bases from V and 8 from J; bases not matched to a gene: 20. This CDR3 comprises 17 residues. Germline CDR1 MNHNY, CDR2 SVGAGI (reference sequence). In DNA, the CDR3 is TGTGCCAGCAGTCGTAACCTACGACAGGGAAAGTTGCGCGGCTACACCTTC. It codes for CASSRNLRQGKLRGYTF.

V usage is TRBV19 and J usage is TRBJ1-2; D is possibly TRBD1 (5 bases). This CDR3 contains 15 residues. V was shortened by 6 bases and J by 4 bases, with 18 bases between the two germline ends. The germline V gene has CDR1 LNHDA and CDR2 SQIVND (reference sequence). CDR3 coding DNA: TGTGCCAGTAGCACCGGCGGGGCCATGGGCTATGGCTACACCTTC. This encodes CASSTGGAMGYGYTF.

This chain uses TRBV15 with TRBJ1-5; D gene uncertain. The CDR3 has 12 amino acids. Trimming took off 3 bases at V and 5 bases at J, with 5 bases between the two ends. Germline CDR1 and CDR2: LNHNV and YYDKDF (reference sequence). CDR3 nucleotides: TGTGCCACCAGCAGGTCTGATCAGCCCCAGCATTTT. Encoded protein: CATSRSDQPQHF.

V is TRBV4-1 and J is TRBJ1-1; the match to TRBD1 covers 8 bases. Per the germline V gene, CDR1 is MGHRA and CDR2 is YSYEKL. V trimming: 5 bases; J trimming: 0 bases; junction bases outside the gene matches: 5. The CDR3 sequence is 15 residues long. DNA for the CDR3: TGCGCCAGCAGCTTCCGGACAGGGATGAACACTGAAGCTTTCTTT. Encoded protein: CASSFRTGMNTEAFF.